This TCR beta chain was identified during a study of T cell responses to AZD1222 COVID-19 vaccine. The study, taken as a whole, reports: Only after the peak T cell response were repertoires sampled. Possibly, clonal diversity was underestimated; donors were largely white British and included more females. CD4 TCRs linked to vaccination spanned spike, dominating at 160-218 and 743-854. Just a handful of AZD1222 recipients were seropositive at baseline.

The assay was immunoSEQ multiplex PCR, and TCRdb's table has in-frame clones only and misses some. The repertoire holds about 120,000 clones, with approximately 83% as singletons. The germline V gene encodes CDR1 SGDLS and CDR2 YYNGEE. The V end was cut by 4 bases, the J end by 2 bases, with 8 bases between. This CDR3 is 13 amino acids long. Worth noting for this clone: What it binds is not known.

The sequences come from peripheral blood, collected on day 0 of AZD1222 vaccination. V usage is TRBV9 and J usage is TRBJ2-3; D is tentatively TRBD1 or TRBD2 (5 bases each). This TCR was recovered from an adult in good health. For the CDR3, the DNA is TGTGCCAGCAGCCGGGGCTTCACAGATACGCAGTATTTT. Translating it yields CASSRGFTDTQYF.